Following are 31 T cell receptor beta chains from one sample sequenced in a study of cytomegalovirus exposure and HLA in healthy donors. The PCR had 60 Vbeta and 13 Jbeta primers. The assay was immunoSEQ multiplex PCR, and TCRdb's table has in-frame clones only and misses some. The table has 160,000 or so clones, around nine tenths seen once. Input material: PBMCs. Receptors originate from a woman in her late teens or twenties in good health and CMV-seronegative.

The chain couples TRBV7-9 to TRBJ2-1; TRBD1 might be the D (5 bases). Trimming stripped 2 bases from V and 4 bases from J, with 18 bases between. This CDR3 contains 17 residues. The germline V gene encodes CDR1 SEHNR and CDR2 FQNEAQ (reference sequence). This chain's CDR3 is CASSLSKGMSKYNEQFF. Written as DNA, the CDR3 is TGTGCCAGCAGCTTAAGCAAGGGGATGTCGAAGTACAATGAGCAGTTCTTC.

The V gene is TRBV4-1, the J gene TRBJ2-2; D may be TRBD2 (6 bases). Germline V gene data show CDR1 as MGHRA and CDR2 as YSYEKL. V gave up 4 bases and J gave up 2 bases, with 14 bases separating them. This CDR3 is built from 16 residues. This CDR3 reads CASSPQRGSNTGELFF. CDR3 coding DNA: TGCGCCAGCAGCCCCCAACGGGGGTCCAACACCGGGGAGCTGTTTTTT.

This clone was counted a few times. The chain uses TRBV19 and TRBJ1-2, with no clear D. This CDR3 is 13 amino acids long. In germline, CDR1 is LNHDA, CDR2 SQIVND (reference sequence). Deletions cut 1 base from V and 2 bases from J, with 5 bases between. CDR3 amino acids: CASSIAPNYGYTF. The CDR3 DNA is TGTGCCAGTAGTATAGCTCCGAACTATGGCTACACCTTC.

CDR3 in amino acids: CASSLATGADYGYTF. For the CDR3, the DNA is TGTGCCAGCAGCTTGGCTACAGGGGCCGACTATGGCTACACCTTC. This chain uses TRBV5-5 with TRBJ1-2; TRBD1 agrees at 7 bases. Germline assignment: CDR1 SGHKS and CDR2 YYEKEE (reference sequence). V was clipped by 0 bases and J by 3 bases; unmatched bases: 5. This CDR3 comprises 15 residues.

The rearrangement joins TRBV7-8 to TRBJ1-1; D possibly corresponds to TRBD1 (6 bases). Trimming shortened V by 5 bases and J by 0 bases, and 25 bases separated the two germline ends. The CDR3 sequence is 19 residues long. From germline, CDR1 is SGHVS and CDR2 FQNEAQ. The CDR3 region has the DNA TGTGCCAGCAGCCGAGACGATGTTGTGTCAGGGGAGATGAACACTGAAGCTTTCTTT. It is translated as CASSRDDVVSGEMNTEAFF.

J is TRBJ2-3 and V is TRBV18, with D perhaps matching TRBD2 (5 bases). CDR1 is KGHSH, CDR2 LQKENI, per germline. V was cut by 1 base and J by 3 bases, with 11 bases left in between. The CDR3 is 15 amino acids. The CDR3 protein is CASSPLGLATDTQYF. The CDR3 bases are TGTGCCAGCTCACCACTCGGCCTAGCTACAGATACGCAGTATTTT.

This rearrangement joins TRBV7-9 to TRBJ2-2, with no clear D. The V and J ends lost 1 base and 8 bases respectively, with 11 bases between them. The length of the CDR3 is 14 residues. Germline V lookup: CDR1 SEHNR, CDR2 FQNEAQ (reference sequence). Here the CDR3 reads CASSLEKSHGELFF. CDR3 sequence (DNA): TGTGCCAGCAGCTTAGAAAAATCCCATGGGGAGCTGTTTTTT. Full variable domain (outside the CDR3, taken from reference TRBV7-9 and TRBJ2-2): DTGVSQNPRHKITKRGQNVTFRCDPISEHNRLYWYRQTLGQGPEFLTYFQNEAQLEKSRLLSDRFSAERPKGSFSTLEIQRTEQGDSAMYLCASSLEKSHGELFFGEGSRLTVL.

This chain links TRBV5-1 with TRBJ1-1; D is perhaps TRBD1 (5 bases). Trimming removed 2 bases at V and 4 bases at J, with 12 bases between. CDR3 length: 14 amino acids. CDR1 is SGHRS, CDR2 YFSETQ, per germline. CDR3 sequence: CASSFQTGGTEAFF. In DNA, the CDR3 is TGCGCCAGCAGCTTCCAAACCGGGGGCACTGAAGCTTTCTTT.

This chain uses TRBV20-1 with TRBJ2-5; 9 nucleotides align to TRBD2. The trim removed 0 bases at V and 13 bases at J, leaving 3 bases unmatched. The CDR3 is 11 amino acids. The germline V gene has CDR1 DFQATT and CDR2 SNEGSKA (reference sequence). The CDR3 sequence is CSARDELAGYF. The CDR3 bases are TGCAGTGCTAGAGATGAACTAGCGGGGTACTTC.

J is TRBJ2-2 and V is TRBV27; 8 nucleotides match TRBD1. The V and J ends lost 3 bases and 5 bases, in that order; junction bases with no gene match: 11. Germline V gene lookup returns CDR1 MNHEY and CDR2 SMNVEV (reference sequence). The CDR3 extends over 17 amino acids. CDR3 nucleotide sequence: TGTGCCAGCAGTTTTGAGGCCAGGGGGCGCCTGACCGGGGAGCTGTTTTTT. Translated, it gives CASSFEARGRLTGELFF.

This clone showed up just once. The chain recombines TRBV5-6 with TRBJ2-2, with 11 bases matching TRBD1. The V gene end was trimmed by 4 bases and the J gene end by 4 bases; junction bases not matched to a gene: 6. CDR1 and CDR2 from the germline V gene are SGHDT and YYEEEE. The CDR3 consists of 16 residues. The CDR3: CASSPFGTGGTGELFF. CDR3 DNA sequence: TGTGCCAGCAGCCCCTTCGGGACAGGGGGCACCGGGGAGCTGTTTTTT.

The chain uses TRBV28 and TRBJ1-6, with no clear D. The V end was cut by 7 bases, the J end by 0 bases, with 16 bases between. Per germline, CDR1 MDHEN and CDR2 SYDVKM. The CDR3 extends over 17 amino acids. The CDR3 region is CASNGQAFSSYNSPLHF. CDR3 DNA sequence: TGTGCCAGCAATGGGCAGGCCTTCAGCTCCTATAATTCACCCCTCCACTTT.

This chain links TRBV11-2 with TRBJ2-3; TRBD2 is a possible D gene (7 bases). There are 15 residues in the CDR3. V lost 3 bases and J lost 4, with 14 bases in between. Germline V gene sequence: CDR1 SGHAT, CDR2 FQNNGV. The CDR3 sequence is CASSLGGGGSDTQYF. The CDR3 DNA sequence: TGTGCCAGCAGCTTGGGGGGAGGGGGATCAGATACGCAGTATTTT.

The chain uses TRBV18 and TRBJ1-2; D call uncertain. Per the germline V gene, CDR1 is KGHSH and CDR2 is LQKENI. V was cut by 2 bases and J by 4 bases, with 8 bases left in between. The CDR3 is 13 residues long. CDR3 DNA: TGTGCCAGCTCACCAGAGGGAAGCTATGGCTACACCTTC. This gives the protein CASSPEGSYGYTF.

CDR3 nucleotides: TGCGCCAGCAGCGAGAACTATGGCTACACCTTC. It yields the protein CASSENYGYTF. The chain links TRBV5-1 to TRBJ1-2, with D hard to call. Deletions cut 4 bases from V and 2 bases from J, with 3 bases between. Germline V gene lookup returns CDR1 SGHRS and CDR2 YFSETQ. CDR3 length: 11 amino acids.

The chain links TRBV14 to TRBJ2-3; TRBD2 matches 7 bases. Germline CDR1 SGHDN, CDR2 FVKESK. The CDR3 is made up of 16 amino acids. The V segment lost 1 base and the J segment 6 bases; nucleotides outside the gene matches: 10. CDR3 sequence (DNA): TGTGCCAGCAGCCAAGCGAGAGGCGTGGGGGGGGATACGCAGTATTTT. It codes for CASSQARGVGGDTQYF.

The gene calls are TRBV19 and TRBJ2-7; 9 bases are a match to TRBD1. The length of the CDR3 is 14 residues. The germline V gene has CDR1 LNHDA and CDR2 SQIVND (reference sequence). V was pared by 4 bases and J by 4 bases, with 5 bases of the junction left unmatched. This CDR3 is CASSKQGAYYEQYF. CDR3 coding DNA: TGTGCCAGTAGTAAACAGGGGGCTTATTACGAGCAGTACTTC. The entire variable domain, with the rest obtained from reference TRBV19 and TRBJ2-7, is as follows: DGGITQSPKYLFRKEGQNVTLSCEQNLNHDAMYWYRQDPGQGLRLIYYSQIVNDFQKGDIAEGYSVSREKKESFPLTVTSAQKNPTAFYLCASSKQGAYYEQYFGPGTRLTVT.

The V call is TRBV9, the J call TRBJ2-1; a weak D match, TRBD2 (6 bases). The V and J ends lost 2 bases and 5 bases respectively, with 14 bases between them. This CDR3 has 15 residues. Germline V gene data show CDR1 as SGDLS and CDR2 as YYNGEE. The CDR3 coding sequence is TGTGCCAGCAGCGTGGAGGGACTCCCAAACAATGAGCAGTTCTTC. Protein sequence: CASSVEGLPNNEQFF.

The chain carries TRBV29-1 and TRBJ1-5; 11 nucleotides line up with TRBD1. From germline, CDR1 is SQVTM and CDR2 ANQGSEA. The J segment lost 0 bases and the V segment lost 6 bases, leaving 10 bases of the junction unmatched. This CDR3 contains 17 residues. This CDR3 is CSVVWDRGSGSNQPQHF. The CDR3 DNA follows: TGCAGCGTCGTATGGGACAGGGGGTCTGGTAGCAATCAGCCCCAGCATTTT.

The chain is built from TRBV7-2 and TRBJ1-2; TRBD1 is a possible D gene (5 bases). CDR3 length: 14 residues. V lost 2 bases, J lost 4 bases, and 11 bases lay in between. Germline V gives CDR1 SGHTA, CDR2 FQGNSA. In DNA, the CDR3 is TGTGCCAGCAGCTTAAGTCAGGGCCTCTATGGCTACACCTTC. This encodes CASSLSQGLYGYTF. Using reference TRBV7-2 and TRBJ1-2 for the parts outside the CDR3, the full variable domain is GAGVSQSPSNKVTEKGKDVELRCDPISGHTALYWYRQSLGQGLEFLIYFQGNSAPDKSGLPSDRFSAERTGGSVSTLTIQRTQQEDSAVYLCASSLSQGLYGYTFGSGTRLTVV.

This chain joins TRBV4-1 and TRBJ1-2, with 7 bases matching TRBD1. The trim removed 1 base at V and 4 bases at J, leaving 6 bases unmatched. Germline lookup yields CDR1 MGHRA and CDR2 YSYEKL. This CDR3 region has 15 residues. The CDR3 loop reads CASSQAGTDLYGYTF. CDR3 sequence (DNA): TGCGCCAGCAGCCAAGCCGGGACAGATCTCTATGGCTACACCTTC.

The V gene is TRBV29-1, the J gene TRBJ1-1, with a weak D call TRBD1 (5 bases). Trimming stripped 6 bases from V and 4 bases from J, with 21 bases between. CDR3 size: 15 residues. Germline-derived CDR1 and CDR2 are SQVTM and ANQGSEA. This CDR3 reads CSVHNPTRRGTEAFF. CDR3 bases: TGCAGCGTCCATAACCCGACCCGGAGGGGCACTGAAGCTTTCTTT.

This clone was observed once. V is TRBV5-1 and J is TRBJ1-2, with TRBD1 matching 8 bases. The CDR3 sequence is 16 residues long. Unmatched junction bases numbered 11, after V lost 4 bases and J lost 3 bases. CDR1 is SGHRS and CDR2 is YFSETQ in the germline V gene. CDR3: CASSLDRGSLDYGYTF. CDR3 nucleotides: TGCGCCAGCAGCCTTGACAGGGGATCTCTCGACTATGGCTACACCTTC.

J is TRBJ2-1 and V is TRBV4-1, with no clear D. Trimming removed 4 bases from V and 8 bases from J, with 21 bases in between. Per the germline V gene, CDR1 is MGHRA and CDR2 is YSYEKL. There are 16 residues in the CDR3. CDR3 in amino acids: CASSREPTSFVDEQFF. In DNA form, the CDR3 reads TGCGCCAGCAGCCGAGAACCCACGAGTTTTGTAGATGAGCAGTTCTTC.

This clone was counted once. This chain uses TRBV6-6 with TRBJ2-2; possible D gene TRBD1, 6 bases. The length of the CDR3 is 13 residues. V was clipped by 7 bases and J by 3 bases, with 9 bases between them. Germline V lookup: CDR1 MNHNY, CDR2 SVGAGI (reference sequence). Here the CDR3 DNA reads TGTGCCAGCAACGGACAGTACACCGGGGAGCTGTTTTTT. Its translation: CASNGQYTGELFF.

The V gene is TRBV28, the J gene TRBJ1-2; D perhaps matches TRBD1 (6 bases). Germline V CDR1 and CDR2: MDHEN, SYDVKM. V was clipped by 2 bases and J by 4 bases, with 14 bases between them. The CDR3 has 15 amino acids. CDR3 sequence reads: CASSLGGAGGYGYTF. The CDR3 bases are TGTGCCAGCAGTTTAGGGGGGGCGGGGGGCTATGGCTACACCTTC.

CDR3 residues: CASSGGTSYEQYF. CDR3 nucleotide sequence: TGTGCCAGCAGCGGCGGGACCTCCTACGAGCAGTACTTC. This chain links TRBV7-9 with TRBJ2-7, with D possibly being TRBD2 (6 bases). The germline V gene has CDR1 SEHNR and CDR2 FQNEAQ (reference sequence). The length of the CDR3 is 13 residues. V lost 5 bases and J 0 bases, leaving 8 bases between the germline ends.

This chain joins TRBV6-6 and TRBJ2-3; 11 bases match TRBD2. CDR3 size: 16 residues. With V trimmed by 4 bases and J by 2 bases, 5 bases remained unmatched. Germline CDR1 MNHNY, CDR2 SVGAGI (reference sequence). For the CDR3, the DNA is TGTGCCAGCAGTTTACTAGCGGGAGTGTACACAGATACGCAGTATTTT. Translating gives CASSLLAGVYTDTQYF.

Comments on this clone: An end of the junction differs from the germline gene, which may be a read error. This chain uses TRBV18 with TRBJ2-3; D call uncertain. The V gene's germline CDR1 is KGHSH and CDR2 LQKENI. This CDR3 has 12 residues. The CDR3 nucleotides are TGTGCCAGCTCAACGATCACAGACACGCAGTATTTT. This encodes CASSTITDTQYF.

The chain recombines TRBV30 with TRBJ2-5; TRBD2 is a possible D gene (6 bases). Near its end, the DNA agrees better with TRBJ2-7, so the J call may be wrong. The CDR3 contains 13 residues. Germline V lookup: CDR1 GTSNPN, CDR2 SVGIG (reference sequence). CDR3 nucleotide sequence: TGTGCCTGGAGTGTACCTGGCGGGAACGAGCAGTACTTC. Residues: CAWSVPGGNEQYF.

The rearrangement links TRBV27 to TRBJ2-4; perhaps TRBD1 as D (5 bases). V was trimmed by 7 bases and J by 6 bases, leaving 13 bases between them. Germline CDR1 and CDR2: MNHEY and SMNVEV (reference sequence). This CDR3 spans 13 amino acids. The CDR3 nucleotides read TGTGCCAGCAAATCCGGGCAGGGAAACATTCAGTACTTC. It specifies CASKSGQGNIQYF.